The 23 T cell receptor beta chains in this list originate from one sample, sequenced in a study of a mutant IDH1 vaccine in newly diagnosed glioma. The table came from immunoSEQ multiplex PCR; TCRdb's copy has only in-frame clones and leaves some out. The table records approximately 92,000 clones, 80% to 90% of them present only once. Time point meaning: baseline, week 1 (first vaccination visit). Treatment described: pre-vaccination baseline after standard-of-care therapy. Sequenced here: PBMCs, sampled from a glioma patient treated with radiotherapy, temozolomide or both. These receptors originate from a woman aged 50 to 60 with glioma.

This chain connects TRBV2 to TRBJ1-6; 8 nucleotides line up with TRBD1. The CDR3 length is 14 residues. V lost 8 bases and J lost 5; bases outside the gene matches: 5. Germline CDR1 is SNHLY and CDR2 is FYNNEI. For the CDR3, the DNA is TGTGCCAGCGACGGACAGGGCAATAATTCACCCCTCCACTTT. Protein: CASDGQGNNSPLHF.

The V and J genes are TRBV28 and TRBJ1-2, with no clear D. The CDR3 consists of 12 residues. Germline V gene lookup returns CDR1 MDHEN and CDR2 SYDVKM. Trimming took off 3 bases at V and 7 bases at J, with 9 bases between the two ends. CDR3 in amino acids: CASSLEGPGYTF. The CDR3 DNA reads TGTGCCAGCAGTTTGGAAGGGCCTGGCTACACCTTC.

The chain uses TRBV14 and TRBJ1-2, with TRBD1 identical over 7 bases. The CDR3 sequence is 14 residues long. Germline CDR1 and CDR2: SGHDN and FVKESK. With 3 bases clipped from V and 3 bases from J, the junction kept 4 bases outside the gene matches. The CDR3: CASSHGGTDYGYTF. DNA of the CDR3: TGTGCCAGCAGCCACGGAGGGACAGACTATGGCTACACCTTC.

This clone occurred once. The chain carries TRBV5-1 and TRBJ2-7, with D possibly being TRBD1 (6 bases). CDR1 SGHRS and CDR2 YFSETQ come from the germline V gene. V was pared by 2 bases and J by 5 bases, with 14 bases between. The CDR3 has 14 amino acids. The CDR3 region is CASSFDPGVNEQYF. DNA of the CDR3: TGCGCCAGCAGCTTCGATCCAGGGGTGAACGAGCAGTACTTC.

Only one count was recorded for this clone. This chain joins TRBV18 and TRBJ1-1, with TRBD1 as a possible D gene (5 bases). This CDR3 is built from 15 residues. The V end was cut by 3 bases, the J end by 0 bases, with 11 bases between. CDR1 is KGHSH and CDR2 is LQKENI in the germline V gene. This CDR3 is CASSPARGMNTEAFF. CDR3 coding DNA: TGTGCCAGCTCACCTGCGAGGGGAATGAACACTGAAGCTTTCTTT.

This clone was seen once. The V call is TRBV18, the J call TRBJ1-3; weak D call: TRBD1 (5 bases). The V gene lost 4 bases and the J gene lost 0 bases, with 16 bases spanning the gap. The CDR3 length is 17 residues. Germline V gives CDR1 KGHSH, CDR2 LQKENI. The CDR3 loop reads CASSLTRDLSSGNTIYF. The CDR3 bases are TGTGCCAGCTCACTGACCCGGGACTTGAGCTCTGGAAACACCATATATTTT.

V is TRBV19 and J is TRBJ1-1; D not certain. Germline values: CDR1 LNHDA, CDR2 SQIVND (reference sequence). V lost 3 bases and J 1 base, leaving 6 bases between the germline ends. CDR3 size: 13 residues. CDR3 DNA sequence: TGTGCCAGTAGTATCTCGGAGAACACTGAAGCTTTCTTT. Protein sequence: CASSISENTEAFF.

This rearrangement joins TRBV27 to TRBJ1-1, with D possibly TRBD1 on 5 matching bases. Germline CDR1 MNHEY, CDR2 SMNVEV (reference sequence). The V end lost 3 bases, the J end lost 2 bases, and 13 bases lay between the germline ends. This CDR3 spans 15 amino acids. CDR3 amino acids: CASSFQGRGNTEAFF. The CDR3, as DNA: TGTGCCAGCAGTTTCCAAGGACGGGGCAACACTGAAGCTTTCTTT.

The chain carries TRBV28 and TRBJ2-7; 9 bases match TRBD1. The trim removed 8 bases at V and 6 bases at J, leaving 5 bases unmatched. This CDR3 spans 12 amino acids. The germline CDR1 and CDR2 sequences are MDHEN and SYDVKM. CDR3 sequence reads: CASETGGFEQYF. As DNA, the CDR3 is TGTGCCAGCGAGACAGGGGGGTTCGAGCAGTACTTC.

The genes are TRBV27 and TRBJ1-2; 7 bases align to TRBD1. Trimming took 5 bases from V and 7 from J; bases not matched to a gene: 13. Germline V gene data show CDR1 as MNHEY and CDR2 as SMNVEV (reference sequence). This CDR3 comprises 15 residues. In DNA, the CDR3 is TGTGCCAGCAGTCCTATCATCAGGGGGGAGGGTGGCTACACCTTC. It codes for CASSPIIRGEGGYTF.

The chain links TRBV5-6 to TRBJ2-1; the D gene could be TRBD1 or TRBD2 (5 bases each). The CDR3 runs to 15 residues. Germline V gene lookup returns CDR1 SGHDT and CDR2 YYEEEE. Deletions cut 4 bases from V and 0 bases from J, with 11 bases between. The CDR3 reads CASSPVGRSYNEQFF. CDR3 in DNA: TGTGCCAGCAGCCCAGTGGGACGCTCCTACAATGAGCAGTTCTTC. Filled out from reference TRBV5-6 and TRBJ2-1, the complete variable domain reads DAGVTQSPTHLIKTRGQQVTLRCSPKSGHDTVSWYQQALGQGPQFIFQYYEEEERQRGNFPDRFSGHQFPNYSSELNVNALLLGDSALYLCASSPVGRSYNEQFFGPGTRLTVL.

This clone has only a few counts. CDR3 sequence (DNA): TGTGCCAGCAGCGTGGAGGGGGCCCTGGGGGCCACTGAAGCTTTCTTT. This encodes CASSVEGALGATEAFF. The chain combines TRBV9 with TRBJ1-1; 7 bases line up with TRBD1. V shed 2 bases and J 4 bases; nucleotides not matched to a gene: 11. Germline V gene lookup returns CDR1 SGDLS and CDR2 YYNGEE. This CDR3 spans 16 amino acids. The full variable domain, with the rest looked up from reference TRBV9 and TRBJ1-1, is DSGVTQTPKHLITATGQRVTLRCSPRSGDLSVYWYQQSLDQGLQFLIQYYNGEERAKGNILERFSAQQFPDLHSELNLSSLELGDSALYFCASSVEGALGATEAFFGQGTRLTVV.

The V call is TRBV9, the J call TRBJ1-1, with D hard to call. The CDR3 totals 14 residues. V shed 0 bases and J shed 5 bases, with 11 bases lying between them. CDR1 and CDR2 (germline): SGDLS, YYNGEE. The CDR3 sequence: CASSVASFNTEAFF. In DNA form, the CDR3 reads TGTGCCAGCAGCGTAGCTTCCTTTAATACTGAAGCTTTCTTT.

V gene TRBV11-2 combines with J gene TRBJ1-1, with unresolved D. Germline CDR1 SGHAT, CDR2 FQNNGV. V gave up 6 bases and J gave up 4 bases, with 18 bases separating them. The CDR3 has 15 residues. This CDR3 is CASRTDGSYGTEAFF. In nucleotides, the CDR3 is TGTGCCAGCAGGACGGACGGATCTTATGGCACTGAAGCTTTCTTT.

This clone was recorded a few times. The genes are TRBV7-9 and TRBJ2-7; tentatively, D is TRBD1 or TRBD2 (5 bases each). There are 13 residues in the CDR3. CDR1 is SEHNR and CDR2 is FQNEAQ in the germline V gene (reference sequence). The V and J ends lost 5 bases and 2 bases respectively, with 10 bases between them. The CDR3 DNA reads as TGTGCCAGCAGCCCGATGGGGGCCTACGAGCAGTACTTC. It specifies CASSPMGAYEQYF.

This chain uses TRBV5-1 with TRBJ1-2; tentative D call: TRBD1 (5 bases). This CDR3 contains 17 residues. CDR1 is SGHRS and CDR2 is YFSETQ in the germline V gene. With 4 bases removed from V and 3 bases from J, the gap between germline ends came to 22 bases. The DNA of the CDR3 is TGCGCCAGCAGCGTCGGACAAGGAACCAACGTTCACTATGGCTACACCTTC. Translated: CASSVGQGTNVHYGYTF.

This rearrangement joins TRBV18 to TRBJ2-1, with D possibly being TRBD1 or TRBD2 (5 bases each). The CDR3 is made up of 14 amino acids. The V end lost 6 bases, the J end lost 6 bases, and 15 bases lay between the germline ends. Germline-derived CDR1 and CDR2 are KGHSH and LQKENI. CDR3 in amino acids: CASSLPVGTNEQFF. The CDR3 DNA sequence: TGTGCCAGCTCGCTACCAGTCGGGACCAATGAGCAGTTCTTC.

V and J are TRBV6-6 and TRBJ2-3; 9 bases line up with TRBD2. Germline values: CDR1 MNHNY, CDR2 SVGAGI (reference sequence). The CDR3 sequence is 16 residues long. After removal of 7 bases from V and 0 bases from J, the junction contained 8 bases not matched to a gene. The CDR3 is CASTQQRGVSTDTQYF. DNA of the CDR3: TGTGCCAGCACGCAACAGCGGGGGGTGAGCACAGATACGCAGTATTTT.

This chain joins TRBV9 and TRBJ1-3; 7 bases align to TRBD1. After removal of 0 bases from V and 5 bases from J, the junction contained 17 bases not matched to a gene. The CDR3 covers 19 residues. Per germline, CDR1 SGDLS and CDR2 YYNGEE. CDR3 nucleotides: TGTGCCAGCAGCGTAGTTTCAGGGGGAATCGGGGACGAAAGAAACACCATATATTTT. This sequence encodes CASSVVSGGIGDERNTIYF.

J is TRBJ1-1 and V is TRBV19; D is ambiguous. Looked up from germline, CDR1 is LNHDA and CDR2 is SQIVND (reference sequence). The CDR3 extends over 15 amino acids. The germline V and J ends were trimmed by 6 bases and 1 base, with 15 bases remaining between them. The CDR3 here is CASRRSGQANTEAFF. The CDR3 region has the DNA TGTGCCAGTAGGAGATCTGGGCAGGCGAACACTGAAGCTTTCTTT. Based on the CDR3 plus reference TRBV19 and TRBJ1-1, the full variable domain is DGGITQSPKYLFRKEGQNVTLSCEQNLNHDAMYWYRQDPGQGLRLIYYSQIVNDFQKGDIAEGYSVSREKKESFPLTVTSAQKNPTAFYLCASRRSGQANTEAFFGQGTRLTVV.

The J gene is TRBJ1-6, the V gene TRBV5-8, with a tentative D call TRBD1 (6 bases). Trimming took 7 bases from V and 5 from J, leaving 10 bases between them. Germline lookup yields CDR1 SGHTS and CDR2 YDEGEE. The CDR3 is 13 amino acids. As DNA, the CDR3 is TGTGCCAGCCGGAGGACAGATAATTCACCCCTCCACTTT. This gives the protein CASRRTDNSPLHF.

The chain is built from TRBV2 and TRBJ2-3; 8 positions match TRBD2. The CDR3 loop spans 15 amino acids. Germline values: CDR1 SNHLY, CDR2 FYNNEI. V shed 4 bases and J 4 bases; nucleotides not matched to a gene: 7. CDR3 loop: CASSGRGGVSDTQYF. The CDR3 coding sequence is TGTGCCAGCAGTGGCCGGGGGGGGGTATCAGATACGCAGTATTTT.

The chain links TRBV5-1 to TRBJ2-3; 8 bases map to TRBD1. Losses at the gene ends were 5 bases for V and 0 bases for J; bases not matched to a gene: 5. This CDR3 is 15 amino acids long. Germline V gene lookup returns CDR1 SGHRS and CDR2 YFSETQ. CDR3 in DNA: TGCGCCAGCAGGCAGGGGGCAGGGAGCACAGATACGCAGTATTTT. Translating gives CASRQGAGSTDTQYF.